The rows below give T cell receptor beta chains drawn from one sample of a study of T cells in Graves' hyperthyroidism and ophthalmopathy. TCRdb reprocessed the multiplex PCR reads with MiXCR, giving one entry per CDR3 protein. The data hold around 350,000 distinct CDR3 sequences, with more than 20% observed a single time. Sequenced: blood. Every receptor here comes from a man aged 50-60 years with Graves' hyperthyroidism. Each CDR3 is given with its conserved first and last residue. A D gene is named only where the DNA matches it firmly. Clone size is stated in some rows and not others, as once, few, many or a class when expanded.

J | V | size | D | DNA | CDR3
TRBJ2-7 | TRBV12-3/TRBV12-4 | few | TRBD1 | TGTGCCAGCAGTGATCCCGGGACAGGGTTCGAGCAGTACTTC | CASSDPGTGFEQYF
TRBJ1-4 | TRBV28 | . | . | TGTGCCAGCGCTGCCGTTTATAATGAAAAACTGTTTTTT | CASAAVYNEKLFF
TRBJ2-1 | TRBV20-1 | once | TRBD2 | TGCAGTGCTACCCCTCGTGCGAGCGGGAGGCCCCACGGTTTGAGGGAGCAGTTCTTC | CSATPRASGRPHGLREQFF
TRBJ2-3 | TRBV5-1 | . | . | TGCGCCAGCAGAACTTTAGTGGCAGATACGCAGTATTTT | CASRTLVADTQYF
TRBJ2-1 | TRBV12-3/TRBV12-4 | many | TRBD2 | TGTGCCAGCAGTCGCCCGCGTCTGTCTAGCGGGAGACAACATGAGCAGTTCTTC | CASSRPRLSSGRQHEQFF
TRBJ1-2 | TRBV5-1 | many | TRBD1 | TGCGCCAGCAGCGGGACAGGGACCATCGATGGCTACACCTTC | CASSGTGTIDGYTF
TRBJ2-1 | TRBV11-2 | few | . | TGTGCCAGCAGCTTAGGCGGGGACCCGAGCCATGAGCAGTTCTTC | CASSLGGDPSHEQFF
TRBJ2-5 | TRBV7-9 | few | . | TGTGCCAGCAGCTTACAACTAGCCCAAGAGACCCAGTACTTC | CASSLQLAQETQYF
TRBJ2-1 | TRBV6-2/TRBV6-3 | . | . | TGTGCCAGCAGCCGGGCCGATGAGCAGTTCTTC | CASSRADEQFF
TRBJ2-1 | TRBV11-2 | many | TRBD2 | TGTGCCAGCAGCTCTGGACGGGGCCAGCGGGACTACAATGAGCAGTTCTTC | CASSSGRGQRDYNEQFF
TRBJ1-5 | TRBV27 | . | . | TGTGCCAGCAGTTTGGGGCAGACTCAGCCCCAGCATTTT | CASSLGQTQPQHF
TRBJ2-3 | TRBV12-3/TRBV12-4 | . | . | TGTGCCAGCAGCTTCCTAGTTCCTAGCACAGATACGCAGTATTTT | CASSFLVPSTDTQYF